The clone carrying this T cell receptor (beta chain) was observed a handful of times. What it binds is unknown. This CDR3 is 15 amino acids long. Trimming at V came to 3 bases and at J to 5 bases, leaving 7 bases not matched to a gene. Germline V gene sequence: CDR1 ENHRY, CDR2 SYGVKD. TCRdb reanalysed the RT-PCR reads using MiXCR and keeps one entry per CDR3 protein. Of around 570,000 distinct CDR3 sequences listed, approximately 7.1% are singletons. These data are taken from a study of response to subunit inactivated influenza vaccine. Overall study findings and caveats: A suggestion made by the authors is that each seasonal influenza vaccination recruits few new T cells.

The J gene is TRBJ2-7, the V gene TRBV10-3, with TRBD2 identical over 10 bases. This TCR derives from a man aged 50-75 years who received an inactivated influenza vaccine. The material was PBMCs from blood, obtained less than 25 months after vaccination. The CDR3 here is CAISEGSSGSHEQYF. For the CDR3, the DNA is TGTGCCATCAGTGAAGGGTCTAGCGGGAGCCACGAGCAGTACTTC.